The next 31 T cell receptor beta chains were all read from a single sample in a study of technical replicates of blood from a few donors. The data were produced by immunoSEQ multiplex PCR, yet TCRdb's version contains in-frame clones alone and is incomplete. Here the sample spans around 72,000 clones, 95% to 98% being singletons. Sequenced sample: T cells isolated from PBMCs. These receptors were obtained from a human donor in good health.

Only one count was recorded for this clone. This chain connects TRBV19 to TRBJ1-2, with D perhaps matching TRBD1 (5 bases). In germline, CDR1 is LNHDA, CDR2 SQIVND (reference sequence). V was clipped by 5 bases and J by 5 bases, with 15 bases between them. The CDR3 consists of 14 residues. CDR3 sequence: CASSLRQGLYGYTF. The CDR3 DNA follows: TGTGCCAGTAGTCTAAGGCAGGGACTTTATGGCTACACCTTC.

The chain's CDR3 is CASSLGGGPLGNEQFF. The CDR3 nucleotides read TGTGCCAGCAGTTTGGGGGGTGGGCCCCTGGGCAATGAGCAGTTCTTC. The V gene is TRBV28, the J gene TRBJ2-1; perhaps TRBD2 as D (6 bases). V shed 3 bases and J shed 6 bases, with 18 bases lying between them. The CDR3 extends over 16 amino acids. CDR1 MDHEN and CDR2 SYDVKM come from the germline V gene.

This chain uses TRBV6-5 with TRBJ1-1; D may be TRBD1 (5 bases). V shed 7 bases and J shed 3 bases, with 15 bases lying between them. CDR1 and CDR2 from the germline V gene are MNHEY and SVGAGI. CDR3 length: 14 amino acids. CDR3 bases: TGTGCCAGCACCCCAGGTGTGGGGCACACTGAAGCTTTCTTT. Protein product: CASTPGVGHTEAFF.

The count of this clone is one. The V gene is TRBV2, the J gene TRBJ2-7, with 7 bases identical to TRBD1. The CDR3 is 14 residues long. The V gene end was trimmed by 3 bases and the J gene end by 0 bases; junction bases not matched to a gene: 2. Per germline, CDR1 SNHLY and CDR2 FYNNEI. The CDR3 DNA follows: TGTGCCAGCAGTGAGTGGGACAGCTCCTACGAGCAGTACTTC. Its protein is CASSEWDSSYEQYF.

The chain has TRBV5-1 and TRBJ2-7; D is perhaps TRBD2 (6 bases). This CDR3 comprises 14 residues. Trimming cost V 0 bases and J 2 bases, with 9 bases left between them. Germline CDR1 is SGHRS and CDR2 is YFSETQ. The chain's CDR3 is CASSLAGLAYEQYF. CDR3 coding DNA: TGCGCCAGCAGCTTGGCGGGACTGGCCTACGAGCAGTACTTC.

The chain links TRBV6-5 to TRBJ2-1; D is possibly TRBD2 (6 bases). Trimming stripped 2 bases from V and 5 bases from J, with 16 bases between. Per the germline V gene, CDR1 is MNHEY and CDR2 is SVGAGI. This CDR3 has 16 residues. Here the CDR3 DNA reads TGTGCCAGCAGTTACGGACCCGGAGGGGTCAACAATGAGCAGTTCTTC. It is translated as CASSYGPGGVNNEQFF.

CDR3 loop: CASSPARDSSEAFF. DNA for the CDR3: TGTGCCAGCTCACCGGCTAGGGACAGCTCTGAAGCTTTCTTT. The chain is built from TRBV18 and TRBJ1-1, with 7 bases fitting TRBD1. CDR3 length: 14 amino acids. Germline V gene sequence: CDR1 KGHSH, CDR2 LQKENI. J was trimmed by 6 bases and V by 3 bases; bases with no gene match: 7. The whole variable domain, filled in from reference TRBV18 and TRBJ1-1, reads NAGVMQNPRHLVRRRGQEARLRCSPMKGHSHVYWYRQLPEEGLKFMVYLQKENIIDESGMPKERFSAEFPKEGPSILRIQQVVRGDSAAYFCASSPARDSSEAFFGQGTRLTVV.

This chain connects TRBV5-4 to TRBJ2-1; TRBD2 matches at 9 bases. Trimming cost V 2 bases and J 4 bases; bases outside gene matches: 10. Germline loops: CDR1 SGHNT, CDR2 YYREEE (reference sequence). The CDR3 contains 17 residues. The CDR3 DNA reads TGTGCCAGCAGCTTTGTGCGGGAGGGCCGCCTATACAATGAGCAGTTCTTC. Translating gives CASSFVREGRLYNEQFF.

CDR3 loop: CAWGRGLSVNTEAFF. In nucleotides, the CDR3 is TGTGCCTGGGGACGGGGACTCAGCGTTAACACTGAAGCTTTCTTT. The chain couples TRBV30 to TRBJ1-1; D is perhaps TRBD1 (5 bases). The CDR3 runs to 15 residues. Trimming cost V 5 bases and J 2 bases, with 18 bases left between them. The germline V gene has CDR1 GTSNPN and CDR2 SVGIG (reference sequence).

The chain combines TRBV6-5 with TRBJ1-2; possible D gene TRBD1, 5 bases. This CDR3 contains 12 residues. Trimming shortened V by 5 bases and J by 5 bases, and 9 bases separated the two germline ends. The germline gives CDR1 MNHEY, CDR2 SVGAGI. As DNA, the CDR3 is TGTGCCAGCAGTACCGACAGATATGGCTACACCTTC. Its protein product is CASSTDRYGYTF.

The rearrangement links TRBV5-1 to TRBJ2-5, with TRBD1 as a possible D gene (6 bases). The CDR3 consists of 17 residues. The V gene lost 0 bases and the J gene lost 2 bases, with 17 bases spanning the gap. CDR1 and CDR2 (germline): SGHRS, YFSETQ. CDR3 in amino acids: CASSLGVRRTDQETQYF. Here the CDR3 DNA reads TGCGCCAGCAGCTTGGGGGTTAGAAGGACAGATCAAGAGACCCAGTACTTC.

The V call is TRBV6-1, the J call TRBJ1-2; TRBD1 aligns across 9 bases. Unmatched junction bases numbered 4, after V lost 1 base and J lost 4 bases. There are 15 residues in the CDR3. The germline V gene encodes CDR1 MNHNS and CDR2 SASEGT. In nucleotides, the CDR3 is TGTGCCAGCAGTGAAGGGAGACAGGGGGGCTATGGCTACACCTTC. Translation: CASSEGRQGGYGYTF.

The V gene is TRBV5-6, the J gene TRBJ2-7, with D possibly matching TRBD2 (6 bases). Germline V CDR1 and CDR2: SGHDT, YYEEEE. Trimming removed 2 bases from V and 4 bases from J, with 16 bases in between. The CDR3 is 15 residues long. The CDR3 is CASSLWQEGIYEQYF. The CDR3 DNA sequence: TGTGCCAGCAGCTTATGGCAGGAGGGTATTTACGAGCAGTACTTC.

V and J are TRBV6-6 and TRBJ2-7; D gene uncertain. V shed 2 bases and J shed 3 bases, with 2 bases lying between them. This CDR3 spans 11 amino acids. In germline, CDR1 is MNHNY, CDR2 SVGAGI (reference sequence). The CDR3 nucleotides are TGTGCCAGCAGTTACCGCTACGAGCAGTACTTC. Its translation is CASSYRYEQYF.

The rearrangement joins TRBV30 to TRBJ2-2; the match to TRBD2 covers 10 bases. J gave up 6 bases and V 3 bases, and 7 bases lay outside the gene matches. Germline V gene lookup returns CDR1 GTSNPN and CDR2 SVGIG (reference sequence). CDR3 size: 15 residues. CDR3 residues: CAWRVAGGVAGELFF. In nucleotides, the CDR3 is TGTGCCTGGAGAGTAGCGGGAGGTGTAGCCGGGGAGCTGTTTTTT. The entire variable domain, with the rest obtained from reference TRBV30 and TRBJ2-2, is as follows: SQTIHQWPATLVQPVGSPLSLECTVEGTSNPNLYWYRQAAGRGLQLLFYSVGIGQISSEVPQNLSASRPQDRQFILSSKKLLLSDSGFYLCAWRVAGGVAGELFFGEGSRLTVL.

The J gene is TRBJ2-1, the V gene TRBV5-1; unclear D gene. V dropped 5 bases and J dropped 5 bases, with 17 bases sitting between them. CDR1 is SGHRS and CDR2 is YFSETQ in the germline V gene. The CDR3 is 15 amino acids. CDR3 DNA: TGCGCCAGCAGACTGAGGAGCCCTCCGGACAATGAGCAGTTCTTC. It translates to CASRLRSPPDNEQFF.

This CDR3 reads CASSEEFGQGVDEQYF. As DNA, the CDR3 is TGCGCCAGCAGTGAGGAGTTTGGGCAGGGGGTCGACGAGCAGTACTTC. The chain employs TRBV10-1 and TRBJ2-7; TRBD1 matches at 7 bases. CDR1 is WNHNN and CDR2 is SYGVQD in the germline V gene (reference sequence). The CDR3 length is 16 residues. The trim removed 2 bases at V and 5 bases at J, leaving 12 bases unmatched.

V usage is TRBV11-3 and J usage is TRBJ2-7, with unresolved D. This CDR3 region has 13 residues. CDR1 and CDR2 (germline): SGHNT, YENEEA. V shed 5 bases and J shed 0 bases, with 8 bases lying between them. CDR3 loop: CASSLLASYEQYF. For the CDR3, the DNA is TGTGCCAGCAGCCTTTTGGCCTCCTACGAGCAGTACTTC.

This chain connects TRBV7-2 to TRBJ1-1; D call uncertain. This CDR3 spans 15 amino acids. Trimming took off 1 base at V and 5 bases at J, with 14 bases between the two ends. The V gene's germline CDR1 is SGHTA and CDR2 FQGNSA. The CDR3 nucleotides are TGTGCCAGCAGCTTAGACCCGGGTGGAGGGACTGAAGCTTTCTTT. Translating gives CASSLDPGGGTEAFF.

CDR3 DNA: TGCGCCAGCAGCTTGACAGGGTTCGGCTACGAGCAGTACTTC. Its protein product is CASSLTGFGYEQYF. The chain carries TRBV5-1 and TRBJ2-7; perhaps TRBD1 as D (6 bases). Germline V gene lookup returns CDR1 SGHRS and CDR2 YFSETQ. The CDR3 has 14 amino acids. The V and J ends lost 1 base and 3 bases respectively, with 11 bases between them.

The genes are TRBV6-5 and TRBJ2-1; D not resolved. The CDR3 totals 14 residues. Germline CDR1 MNHEY, CDR2 SVGAGI. Trimming cost V 0 bases and J 5 bases, with 8 bases left between them. CDR3 loop: CASSYSNADNEQFF. The DNA for the CDR3 is TGTGCCAGCAGTTACTCTAACGCAGACAATGAGCAGTTCTTC.

The sample holds a few counts of this clone. The rearrangement joins TRBV30 to TRBJ2-1, with 7 bases lining up with TRBD1. The V segment lost 5 bases and the J segment 4 bases; nucleotides outside the gene matches: 14. Looked up from germline, CDR1 is GTSNPN and CDR2 is SVGIG (reference sequence). The CDR3 is made up of 16 amino acids. CDR3 DNA sequence: TGTGCCTGGGGGCGAACCCGACAGGGAATTTACAATGAGCAGTTCTTC. This translates into CAWGRTRQGIYNEQFF.

The chain couples TRBV2 to TRBJ1-1, with D possibly being TRBD1 (5 bases). The CDR3 is 15 amino acids. Germline V gene data show CDR1 as SNHLY and CDR2 as FYNNEI. V was cut by 3 bases and J by 5 bases, with 16 bases left in between. The CDR3 reads CASSEPNGAKTEAFF. DNA of the CDR3: TGTGCCAGCAGTGAGCCTAATGGGGCTAAGACTGAAGCTTTCTTT.

The V and J genes are TRBV6-5 and TRBJ1-4; D remains unclear. The CDR3 sequence is 14 residues long. The V gene lost 6 bases and the J gene lost 4 bases, with 12 bases spanning the gap. CDR1 and CDR2 from the germline V gene are MNHEY and SVGAGI. The CDR3 reads CASSPDGYNEKLFF. The CDR3 nucleotides are TGTGCCAGCAGCCCCGACGGGTATAATGAAAAACTGTTTTTT.

This rearrangement joins TRBV28 to TRBJ2-7; TRBD1 agrees at 11 bases. This CDR3 region has 14 residues. The germline gives CDR1 MDHEN, CDR2 SYDVKM. Trimming cost V 2 bases and J 5 bases; bases outside gene matches: 2. Written as DNA, the CDR3 is TGTGCCAGCAGTTTAGGACAGGGGGCCCACGAGCAGTACTTC. Amino acids: CASSLGQGAHEQYF.

The chain joins TRBV11-3 to TRBJ2-1; 8 nucleotides match TRBD2. Germline V gene data show CDR1 as SGHNT and CDR2 as YENEEA. The trim removed 4 bases at V and 0 bases at J, leaving 5 bases unmatched. The CDR3 extends over 16 amino acids. The CDR3 nucleotides read TGTGCCAGCAGCTCCCCAGCGGGAGCCTCCTACAATGAGCAGTTCTTC. Translated: CASSSPAGASYNEQFF. The full variable domain, completed using reference TRBV11-3 and TRBJ2-1, is EAGVVQSPRYKIIEKKQPVAFWCNPISGHNTLYWYLQNLGQGPELLIRYENEEAVDDSQLPKDRFSAERLKGVDSTLKIQPAELGDSAVYLCASSSPAGASYNEQFFGPGTRLTVL.

V is TRBV7-9 and J is TRBJ1-4; no firm D call. The ends were cut back, 2 bases at V and 6 bases at J, with 10 bases in the middle. The CDR3 contains 14 residues. Germline values: CDR1 SEHNR, CDR2 FQNEAQ (reference sequence). The CDR3 region has the DNA TGTGCCAGCAGCTTACACATCGGGGATGAAAAACTGTTTTTT. Its translation is CASSLHIGDEKLFF. Full variable domain (outside the CDR3, taken from reference TRBV7-9 and TRBJ1-4): DTGVSQNPRHKITKRGQNVTFRCDPISEHNRLYWYRQTLGQGPEFLTYFQNEAQLEKSRLLSDRFSAERPKGSFSTLEIQRTEQGDSAMYLCASSLHIGDEKLFFGSGTQLSVL.

V gene TRBV11-3 combines with J gene TRBJ2-7; D remains ambiguous. Per the germline V gene, CDR1 is SGHNT and CDR2 is YENEEA. Trimming took 3 bases from V and 0 from J, leaving 6 bases between them. The CDR3 loop spans 13 amino acids. The CDR3 nucleotides read TGTGCCAGCAGCTTTCGCGGCTCCTACGAGCAGTACTTC. This sequence encodes CASSFRGSYEQYF.

CDR3 region: CASSKGQETQYF. The CDR3 region has the DNA TGTGCCAGCAGCAAAGGACAGGAGACCCAGTACTTC. This chain connects TRBV5-4 to TRBJ2-5; D perhaps matches TRBD1 (6 bases). The CDR3 runs 12 residues. V was pared by 4 bases and J by 5 bases, with 9 bases between. Germline V gene lookup returns CDR1 SGHNT and CDR2 YYREEE (reference sequence). The whole variable domain, remainder taken from reference TRBV5-4 and TRBJ2-5, is ETGVTQSPTHLIKTRGQQVTLRCSSQSGHNTVSWYQQALGQGPQFIFQYYREEENGRGNFPPRFSGLQFPNYSSELNVNALELDDSALYLCASSKGQETQYFGPGTRLLVL.

The rearrangement links TRBV6-5 to TRBJ1-5, with D perhaps matching TRBD1 (6 bases). Per germline, CDR1 MNHEY and CDR2 SVGAGI. The ends were cut back, 6 bases at V and 7 bases at J, with 16 bases in the middle. The CDR3 loop spans 14 amino acids. CDR3 bases: TGTGCCAGCAGGGCACAGGGTAACGAGCAGCCCCAGCATTTT. The encoded protein is CASRAQGNEQPQHF.

V usage is TRBV5-8 and J usage is TRBJ2-7; 14 nucleotides match TRBD2. Germline V gives CDR1 SGHTS, CDR2 YDEGEE. V gave up 6 bases and J gave up 7 bases; unmatched junction bases: 12. The CDR3 covers 16 residues. CDR3 sequence: CASNLRGLAGVSEQYF. CDR3 in DNA: TGTGCCAGCAACCTAAGGGGACTAGCGGGAGTAAGTGAGCAGTACTTC.